This T cell receptor (beta chain) was captured in a study of blood T cell repertoires in COVID-19. About the research overall: COVID-19 samples collected from the United States, Italy and Spain covered acute and convalescent phases. T cells, B-cell-depleted T cells, or PBMCs provided the cDNA or gDNA that served as material.

Per the original methods: Quantification of nucleated cells was approximated via reference gene primer amplification. TCRdb keeps only in-frame clones here, not all; method: immunoSEQ multiplex PCR. Clone size and the V and J calls come from that table; the DNA yielded D and trimming. The table records about 210,000 clones, about 88% of them present only once. Trimming took off 2 bases at V and 7 bases at J, with 9 bases between the two ends. The CDR3 is 14 amino acids. The germline V gene has CDR1 KGHSH and CDR2 LQKENI. This clone was seen once. The rearrangement joins TRBV18 to TRBJ1-6, with TRBD1 as a possible D gene (6 bases). Sequenced input: peripheral blood. This TCR came from a man in his 70s with acute or convalescent COVID-19. Written as DNA, the CDR3 is TGTGCCAGCTCACCAGGACAGAGAAATTCACCCCTCCACTTT. This translates into CASSPGQRNSPLHF.